The 25 T cell receptor beta chains below come from one sample, sequenced in a study of long-term antiretroviral therapy in people with HIV (dated by TCRdb to about 2022). The immunoSEQ hsTCRB v3.0 assay was used at survey level resolution to sequence the TRB variable region. In TCRdb, the immuneACCESS table is reduced to in-frame sequences with V and J assigned. These tables do not hold every clone; where another copy was compared, an unresolved V gene accounts for under half, and the others remain unexplained. Recorded for this sample are tens of thousands of clones; under 90% of them occurred a single time. Together, the top ten hold less than 20% of the sample. This material consisted of unsorted PBMCs, taken 0.5 years before starting antiretroviral therapy. The receptor source for this set is a man aged 40-49 years with HIV.

This clone came up once. The CDR3 nucleotides are TGTGCCAGCACCGGACAGGGGGGAGGATATGGCTACACCTTC. Its protein product is CASTGQGGGYGYTF. The chain links TRBV6-5 to TRBJ1-2; 10 bases are shared with TRBD1. This CDR3 has 14 residues. Per germline, CDR1 MNHEY and CDR2 SVGAGI. The V segment lost 7 bases and the J segment 5 bases; nucleotides outside the gene matches: 7.

The V gene is TRBV5-4, the J gene TRBJ2-7; D might be TRBD2 (5 bases). V lost 2 bases to trimming and J lost 5 bases, with 14 bases between them. This CDR3 spans 14 amino acids. Germline-derived CDR1 and CDR2 are SGHNT and YYREEE (reference sequence). The CDR3: CASSFGILRNEQYF. DNA for the CDR3: TGTGCCAGCAGCTTCGGGATTTTGAGGAACGAGCAGTACTTC.

The rearrangement uses TRBV4-1 and TRBJ1-5, with TRBD1 identical over 9 bases. The germline V gene encodes CDR1 MGHRA and CDR2 YSYEKL. Germline trimming cut 1 base from V and 5 bases from J; bases unmatched to any gene: 6. This CDR3 comprises 16 residues. This CDR3 reads CASSQGSWTGDQPQHF. In DNA, the CDR3 is TGCGCCAGCAGCCAAGGGTCCTGGACAGGGGATCAGCCCCAGCATTTT.

The chain has TRBV16 and TRBJ1-1; D call uncertain. CDR3 length equals 14 residues. V lost 4 bases, J lost 0 bases, and 9 bases lay in between. Germline CDR1 reads KGHSY; CDR2 reads FQNENV. CDR3 region: CASSRDGMNTEAFF. CDR3 DNA sequence: TGTGCCAGCAGCCGCGACGGAATGAACACTGAAGCTTTCTTT.

This clone was seen a handful of times. The chain couples TRBV20-1 to TRBJ1-1; D not certain. Looked up from germline, CDR1 is DFQATT and CDR2 is SNEGSKA (reference sequence). Trimming cost V 3 bases and J 8 bases, with 10 bases left between them. The CDR3 length is 11 residues. The CDR3: CSASWEGEAFF. CDR3 nucleotide sequence: TGCAGTGCTAGCTGGGAAGGAGAAGCTTTCTTT.

The chain employs TRBV5-1 and TRBJ2-3; 13 bases agree with TRBD2. From germline, CDR1 is SGHRS and CDR2 YFSETQ. V lost 7 bases, J lost 7 bases, and 6 bases stayed unmatched. The CDR3 runs to 14 residues. CDR3 sequence reads: CASAPGLAGNTQYF. The CDR3 nucleotides are TGCGCCAGCGCCCCGGGACTAGCGGGGAATACGCAGTATTTT.

The chain carries TRBV5-6 and TRBJ2-3; TRBD2 aligns across 8 bases. With 0 bases clipped from V and 2 bases from J, the junction kept 5 bases outside the gene matches. This CDR3 contains 16 residues. The germline CDR1 and CDR2 sequences are SGHDT and YYEEEE. Here the CDR3 reads CASSLDSGAHTDTQYF. In nucleotides, the CDR3 is TGTGCCAGCAGCTTGGATAGCGGGGCCCACACAGATACGCAGTATTTT.

The rearrangement joins TRBV2 to TRBJ1-1; 7 bases are shared with TRBD1. Germline V lookup: CDR1 SNHLY, CDR2 FYNNEI. Trimming at V came to 7 bases and at J to 4 bases, leaving 6 bases not matched to a gene. The length of the CDR3 is 13 residues. The CDR3 here is CASKGQAATEAFF. Written as DNA, the CDR3 is TGTGCCAGCAAAGGACAGGCGGCCACTGAAGCTTTCTTT.

This chain uses TRBV4-1 with TRBJ1-2, with D possibly TRBD1 on 5 matching bases. The CDR3 has 14 amino acids. The germline V and J ends were trimmed by 1 base and 8 bases, with 14 bases remaining between them. Germline assignment: CDR1 MGHRA and CDR2 YSYEKL. CDR3 sequence reads: CASSQGPGGEGYTF. In DNA, the CDR3 is TGCGCCAGCAGCCAAGGACCCGGGGGAGAGGGCTACACCTTC.

The chain uses TRBV11-3 and TRBJ2-2; 11 bases align to TRBD1. Germline V gene data show CDR1 as SGHNT and CDR2 as YENEEA. The CDR3 spans 16 residues. Trimming took 5 bases from V and 2 from J; bases not matched to a gene: 4. This chain's CDR3 is CASSKDRGRNTGELFF. In DNA, the CDR3 is TGTGCCAGCAGCAAGGACAGGGGGCGAAACACCGGGGAGCTGTTTTTT.

This clone has only one observation. The chain joins TRBV28 to TRBJ2-7; perhaps TRBD1 as D (6 bases). Germline V CDR1 and CDR2: MDHEN, SYDVKM. CDR3 length equals 13 residues. Between the trimmed V and J ends, which lost 10 bases and 3 bases, there was a span of 16 bases. The chain's CDR3 is CAIAAGAVYEQYF. DNA of the CDR3: TGTGCCATCGCGGCAGGGGCCGTCTACGAGCAGTACTTC.

The rearrangement uses TRBV7-2 and TRBJ1-2; 10 bases fit TRBD1. V shed 6 bases and J 4 bases; nucleotides not matched to a gene: 8. Germline V gene data show CDR1 as SGHTA and CDR2 as FQGNSA. The CDR3 runs 15 residues. The CDR3, as DNA: TGTGCCAGCAGTCTGGACAGGGGGGTGGCCTATGGCTACACCTTC. This codes for CASSLDRGVAYGYTF.

In its sample, this clone was seen once. The genes are TRBV7-2 and TRBJ2-5; TRBD2 matches at 14 bases. Losses at the gene ends were 1 base for V and 7 bases for J; bases not matched to a gene: 2. The CDR3 sequence is 15 residues long. Germline V CDR1 and CDR2: SGHTA, FQGNSA. The CDR3 coding sequence is TGTGCCAGCAGCTTAGGGGGACTAGCGGGGGTGACCCAGTACTTC. This sequence encodes CASSLGGLAGVTQYF.

This clone was seen a handful of times. V usage is TRBV27 and J usage is TRBJ2-3, with unresolved D. This CDR3 contains 15 residues. The V gene's germline CDR1 is MNHEY and CDR2 SMNVEV (reference sequence). The V end lost 10 bases, the J end lost 0 bases, and 17 bases lay between the germline ends. The CDR3: CAIQAGASSTDTQYF. CDR3 in DNA: TGTGCCATTCAGGCAGGAGCTTCTAGCACAGATACGCAGTATTTT.

This rearrangement joins TRBV6-1 to TRBJ2-1; weak D call: TRBD2 (6 bases). V was cut by 4 bases and J by 7 bases, with 23 bases left in between. The V gene's germline CDR1 is MNHNS and CDR2 SASEGT. This CDR3 is 17 amino acids long. CDR3 in DNA: TGTGCCAGCAGTGGACTTCACGGCGGCGGGACCCTAAATGAGCAGTTCTTC. It yields the protein CASSGLHGGGTLNEQFF.

CDR3 coding DNA: TGTGCCAGCAGTGACCTCAGGGGACTGAACACTGAAGCTTTCTTT. It encodes CASSDLRGLNTEAFF. This sequence joins TRBV11-2 and TRBJ1-1, with D possibly being TRBD1 (6 bases). CDR3 length equals 15 residues. Germline values: CDR1 SGHAT, CDR2 FQNNGV. With 6 bases removed from V and 0 bases from J, the gap between germline ends came to 14 bases.

V and J are TRBV6-1 and TRBJ1-2; 7 bases fit TRBD1. The CDR3 runs to 13 residues. Trimming cost V 7 bases and J 5 bases; bases outside gene matches: 7. CDR1 is MNHNS, CDR2 SASEGT, per germline. The CDR3 coding sequence is TGTGCCAGCATGACAGGGAGCGGGTATGGCTACACCTTC. Protein product: CASMTGSGYGYTF.

This clone was detected only once. The rearrangement joins TRBV4-1 to TRBJ2-1, with 12 bases fitting TRBD1. The CDR3 extends over 18 amino acids. V trimming: 1 base; J trimming: 7 bases; junction bases outside the gene matches: 11. Germline V gene lookup returns CDR1 MGHRA and CDR2 YSYEKL. The DNA of the CDR3 is TGCGCCAGCAGCCAAGTAAAGGGGGGGACAGGGGGCCGGAATGAGCAGTTCTTC. This sequence encodes CASSQVKGGTGGRNEQFF.

The chain joins TRBV5-4 to TRBJ2-1; 7 positions match TRBD2. CDR1 and CDR2 from the germline V gene are SGHNT and YYREEE (reference sequence). Losses at the gene ends were 0 bases for V and 8 bases for J; bases not matched to a gene: 5. CDR3 length equals 14 residues. This CDR3 reads CASSLVSGVDEQFF. The CDR3 DNA reads TGTGCCAGCAGCTTGGTCAGCGGGGTAGATGAGCAGTTCTTC.

The genes are TRBV28 and TRBJ1-2; 7 nucleotides line up with TRBD1. V was clipped by 3 bases and J by 5 bases; unmatched bases: 12. The CDR3 sequence is 16 residues long. Germline V CDR1 and CDR2: MDHEN, SYDVKM. The CDR3 DNA reads TGTGCCAGCAGTTTCGCCGACAGGGCCACCTTGTATGGCTACACCTTC. This encodes CASSFADRATLYGYTF.

V is TRBV27 and J is TRBJ2-5; 7 positions match TRBD1. CDR3 size: 13 residues. Trimming at V came to 7 bases and at J to 3 bases, leaving 5 bases not matched to a gene. Germline V gene lookup returns CDR1 MNHEY and CDR2 SMNVEV (reference sequence). CDR3 coding DNA: TGTGCCAGCACAGACAGGGCCGAAGAGACCCAGTACTTC. It specifies CASTDRAEETQYF.

CDR3 sequence reads: CATKIAGTVIAFF. The CDR3 DNA reads TGTGCCACCAAAATTGCGGGGACAGTCATCGCTTTCTTT. The chain combines TRBV19 with TRBJ1-1, with 7 positions matching TRBD1. The J segment lost 11 bases and the V segment lost 10 bases, leaving 16 bases of the junction unmatched. The CDR3 consists of 13 residues. Germline lookup yields CDR1 LNHDA and CDR2 SQIVND (reference sequence).

As to this clone: Other DNA sequences from this sample encode an identical CDR3 as well. The rearrangement uses TRBV18 and TRBJ1-2; D is uncertain. Germline V gives CDR1 KGHSH, CDR2 LQKENI. The CDR3 extends over 13 amino acids. Trimming pared 2 bases from V and 4 bases from J, leaving 8 bases between. Here the CDR3 reads CASSPGAGYGYTF. DNA for the CDR3: TGTGCCAGCTCACCAGGAGCAGGCTATGGCTACACCTTC.

The chain employs TRBV9 and TRBJ1-2; D perhaps matches TRBD1 (5 bases). Trimming left V 0 bases short and J 1 base short, with 13 bases between. This CDR3 comprises 16 residues. In germline, CDR1 is SGDLS, CDR2 YYNGEE. CDR3 residues: CASSVATTEVNYGYTF. The DNA of the CDR3 is TGTGCCAGCAGCGTAGCTACGACAGAAGTTAACTATGGCTACACCTTC.

The V call is TRBV10-3, the J call TRBJ2-7, with D unclear. Germline V CDR1 and CDR2: ENHRY, SYGVKD. Trimming left V 2 bases short and J 2 bases short, with 13 bases between. CDR3 size: 15 residues. The CDR3 coding sequence is TGTGCCATCAGTGAGAAAGACGGGTATACCTACGAGCAGTACTTC. It encodes CAISEKDGYTYEQYF.